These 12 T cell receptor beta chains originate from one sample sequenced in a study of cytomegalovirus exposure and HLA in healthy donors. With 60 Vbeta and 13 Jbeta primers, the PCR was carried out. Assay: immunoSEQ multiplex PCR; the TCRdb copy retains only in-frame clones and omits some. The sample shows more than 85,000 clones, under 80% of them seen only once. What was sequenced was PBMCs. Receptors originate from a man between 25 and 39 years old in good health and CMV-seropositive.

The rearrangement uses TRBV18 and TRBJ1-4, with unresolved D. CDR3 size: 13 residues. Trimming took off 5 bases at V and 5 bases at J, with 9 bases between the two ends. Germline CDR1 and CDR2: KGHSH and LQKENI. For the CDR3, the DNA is TGTGCCAGCTCATTGCTAGAAAATGAAAAACTGTTTTTT. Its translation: CASSLLENEKLFF. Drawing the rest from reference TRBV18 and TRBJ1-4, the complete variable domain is NAGVMQNPRHLVRRRGQEARLRCSPMKGHSHVYWYRQLPEEGLKFMVYLQKENIIDESGMPKERFSAEFPKEGPSILRIQQVVRGDSAAYFCASSLLENEKLFFGSGTQLSVL.

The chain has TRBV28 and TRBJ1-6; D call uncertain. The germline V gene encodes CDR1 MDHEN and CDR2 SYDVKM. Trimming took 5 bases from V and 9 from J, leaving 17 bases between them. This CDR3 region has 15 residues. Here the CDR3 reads CASSPPPGATSPLHF. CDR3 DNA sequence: TGTGCCAGCAGTCCCCCCCCTGGAGCCACTTCACCCCTCCACTTT.

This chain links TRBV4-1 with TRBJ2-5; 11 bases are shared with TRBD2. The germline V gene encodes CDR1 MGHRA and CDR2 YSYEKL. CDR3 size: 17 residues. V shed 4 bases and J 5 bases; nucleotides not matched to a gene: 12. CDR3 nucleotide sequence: TGCGCCAGCAGCCCTACTAGCGGGGGCCGGCATGGGGAGACCCAGTACTTC. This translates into CASSPTSGGRHGETQYF.

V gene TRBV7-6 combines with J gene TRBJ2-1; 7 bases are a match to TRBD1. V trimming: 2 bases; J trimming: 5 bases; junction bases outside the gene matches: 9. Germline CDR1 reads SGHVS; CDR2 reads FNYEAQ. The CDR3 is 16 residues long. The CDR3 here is CASSLPQGDPNNEQFF. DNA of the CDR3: TGTGCCAGCAGCTTACCCCAGGGGGACCCTAACAATGAGCAGTTCTTC. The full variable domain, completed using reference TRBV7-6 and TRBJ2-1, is GAGVSQSPRYKVTKRGQDVALRCDPISGHVSLYWYRQALGQGPEFLTYFNYEAQQDKSGLPNDRFSAERPEGSISTLTIQRTEQRDSAMYRCASSLPQGDPNNEQFFGPGTRLTVL.

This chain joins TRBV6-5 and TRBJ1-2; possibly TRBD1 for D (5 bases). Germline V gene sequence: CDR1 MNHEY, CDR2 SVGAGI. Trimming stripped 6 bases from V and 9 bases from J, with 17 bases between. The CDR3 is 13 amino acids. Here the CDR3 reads CASSSPRAMSYTF. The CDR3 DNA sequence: TGTGCCAGCAGCTCCCCCAGGGCAATGAGCTACACCTTC.

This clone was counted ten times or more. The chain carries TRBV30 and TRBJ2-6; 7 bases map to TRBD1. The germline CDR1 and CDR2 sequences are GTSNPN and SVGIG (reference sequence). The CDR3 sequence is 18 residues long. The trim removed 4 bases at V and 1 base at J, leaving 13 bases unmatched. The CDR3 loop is CAWTEPGQRRSGANVLTF. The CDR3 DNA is TGTGCCTGGACCGAACCGGGACAGCGTCGTTCTGGGGCCAACGTCCTGACTTTC.

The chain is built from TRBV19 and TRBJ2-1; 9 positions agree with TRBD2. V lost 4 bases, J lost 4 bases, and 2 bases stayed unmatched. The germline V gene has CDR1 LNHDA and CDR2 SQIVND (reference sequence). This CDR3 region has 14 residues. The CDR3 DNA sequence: TGTGCCAGTAGTAGCGGGGGGGGTTACAATGAGCAGTTCTTC. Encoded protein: CASSSGGGYNEQFF. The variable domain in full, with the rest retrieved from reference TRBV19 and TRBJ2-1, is DGGITQSPKYLFRKEGQNVTLSCEQNLNHDAMYWYRQDPGQGLRLIYYSQIVNDFQKGDIAEGYSVSREKKESFPLTVTSAQKNPTAFYLCASSSGGGYNEQFFGPGTRLTVL.

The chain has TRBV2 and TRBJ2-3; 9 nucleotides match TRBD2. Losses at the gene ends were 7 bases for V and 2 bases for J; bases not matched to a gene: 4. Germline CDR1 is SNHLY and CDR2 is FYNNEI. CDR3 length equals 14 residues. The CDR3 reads CASMGLAHTDTQYF. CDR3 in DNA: TGTGCCAGCATGGGACTAGCTCACACAGATACGCAGTATTTT.

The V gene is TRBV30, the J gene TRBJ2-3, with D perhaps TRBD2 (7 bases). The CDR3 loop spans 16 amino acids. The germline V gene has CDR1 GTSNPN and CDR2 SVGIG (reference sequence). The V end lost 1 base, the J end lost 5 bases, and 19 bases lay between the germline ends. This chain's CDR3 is CAWSAWGGNRQDTQYF. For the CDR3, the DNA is TGTGCCTGGAGTGCTTGGGGGGGCAATCGTCAAGATACGCAGTATTTT.

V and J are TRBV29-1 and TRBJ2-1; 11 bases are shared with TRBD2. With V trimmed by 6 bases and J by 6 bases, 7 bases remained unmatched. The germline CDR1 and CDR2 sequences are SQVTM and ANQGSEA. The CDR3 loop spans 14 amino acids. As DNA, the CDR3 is TGCAGCGTATCGATAGCGGGGGGGATCAATGAGCAGTTCTTC. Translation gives CSVSIAGGINEQFF.

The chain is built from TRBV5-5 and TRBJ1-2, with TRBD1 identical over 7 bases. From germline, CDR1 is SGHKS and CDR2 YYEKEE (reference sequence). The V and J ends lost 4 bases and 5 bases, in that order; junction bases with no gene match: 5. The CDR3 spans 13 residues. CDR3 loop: CASSEMTGYGYTF. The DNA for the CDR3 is TGTGCCAGCAGCGAAATGACAGGGTATGGCTACACCTTC. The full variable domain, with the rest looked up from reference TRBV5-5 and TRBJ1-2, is DAGVTQSPTHLIKTRGQQVTLRCSPISGHKSVSWYQQVLGQGPQFIFQYYEKEERGRGNFPDRFSARQFPNYSSELNVNALLLGDSALYLCASSEMTGYGYTFGSGTRLTVV.

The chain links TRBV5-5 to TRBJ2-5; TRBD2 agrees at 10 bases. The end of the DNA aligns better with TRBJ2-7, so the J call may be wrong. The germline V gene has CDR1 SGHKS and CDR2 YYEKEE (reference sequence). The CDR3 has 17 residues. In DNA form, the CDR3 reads TGTGCCAGCAGCTTGGTGGGTAGCGGGGGGTCCATATACGAGCAGTACTTC. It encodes CASSLVGSGGSIYEQYF.